The following is a TCR beta chain sequence with its context. Its antigen remains unknown. The data were obtained in a study of cytomegalovirus exposure and HLA in healthy donors. The overall study: Earlier, 100 million to 130 million unique TCR beta sequences were recovered from about 200 million T cells by an analysis. The study, taken as a whole, reports: In an earlier analysis, about 87% or about 30%: the productive usage of most TCR beta V segments.

The donors (healthy individuals) were bone marrow donors. The PCR had 60 Vbeta and 13 Jbeta primers. Only in-frame clones appear in the TCRdb table, and some are missing; sequencing was by immunoSEQ multiplex PCR. This sample has some 210,000 clones, with over 75% found just once. This clonotype was sampled from a woman aged 50 to 60 in good health and CMV-seropositive. The sequenced sample consisted of PBMCs.

This CDR3 is CASSFWYGTEAFF. The CDR3, as DNA: TGTGCCAGCAGTTTTTGGTACGGCACTGAAGCTTTCTTT. This chain links TRBV27 with TRBJ1-1; D call uncertain. The germline V and J ends were trimmed by 3 bases and 4 bases, with 9 bases remaining between them. The length of the CDR3 is 13 residues. Germline V lookup: CDR1 MNHEY, CDR2 SMNVEV (reference sequence).